Below, 27 T cell receptor beta chains from the same sample are listed, as sequenced in a study of blood T cell repertoires in COVID-19. Produced via immunoSEQ multiplex PCR; TCRdb's table is partial and in-frame only. The table shows some 250,000 clones, with around 85% occurring only once. Material for sequencing was peripheral blood. Receptor source: a man between 60 and 75 years old with acute or convalescent COVID-19.

The chain uses TRBV5-8 and TRBJ2-7; TRBD1 is a possible D gene (5 bases). V lost 4 bases and J lost 0, with 17 bases in between. Germline V gives CDR1 SGHTS, CDR2 YDEGEE. This CDR3 spans 16 amino acids. The CDR3 nucleotides are TGTGCCAGCAGCCCAGAAAGGGGCTTTAGCTCCTACGAGCAGTACTTC. This translates into CASSPERGFSSYEQYF.

This clone was counted a few times. Written as DNA, the CDR3 is TGTGCCAGCAGTCGATCCCCACTCGGGCCCCAGCATTTT. It codes for CASSRSPLGPQHF. The chain joins TRBV6-6 to TRBJ1-5, with D hard to call. The CDR3 has 13 amino acids. Germline values: CDR1 MNHNY, CDR2 SVGAGI (reference sequence). The ends were cut back, 5 bases at V and 9 bases at J, with 14 bases in the middle.

This clone appeared a few times. The gene calls are TRBV6-5 and TRBJ2-7; the match to TRBD2 covers 7 bases. J was trimmed by 5 bases and V by 2 bases; bases with no gene match: 6. This CDR3 is 14 amino acids long. From germline, CDR1 is MNHEY and CDR2 SVGAGI. The CDR3 protein is CASSYTGGLNEQYF. DNA for the CDR3: TGTGCCAGCAGTTACACGGGGGGACTGAACGAGCAGTACTTC.

The chain recombines TRBV6-2 or TRBV6-3 with TRBJ2-7, with a weak D call TRBD2 (6 bases). Germline values: CDR1 MNHEY, CDR2 SVGEGT. Trimming removed 2 bases at V and 3 bases at J, with 11 bases between. The CDR3 covers 14 residues. CDR3 amino acids: CASSYHGSSYEQYF. The CDR3 nucleotides are TGTGCCAGCAGTTACCACGGGAGTAGCTACGAGCAGTACTTC.

The V and J genes are TRBV29-1 and TRBJ2-3, with TRBD1 matching 11 bases. With V trimmed by 1 base and J by 4 bases, 4 bases remained unmatched. The CDR3 has 15 residues. Germline lookup yields CDR1 SQVTM and CDR2 ANQGSEA. The chain's CDR3 is CSVEARTGGPDTQYF. As DNA, the CDR3 is TGCAGCGTTGAAGCACGGACAGGGGGCCCAGATACGCAGTATTTT.

V and J are TRBV5-6 and TRBJ1-1; unclear D gene. The V end lost 2 bases, the J end lost 6 bases, and 17 bases lay between the germline ends. CDR3 length equals 15 residues. Germline values: CDR1 SGHDT, CDR2 YYEEEE. The CDR3: CASSLFAPGGSEAFF. Here the CDR3 DNA reads TGTGCCAGCAGCTTATTTGCCCCGGGAGGTTCTGAAGCTTTCTTT.

The chain links TRBV9 to TRBJ2-7; perhaps TRBD1 as D (6 bases). CDR1 is SGDLS, CDR2 YYNGEE, per germline. The V end lost 2 bases, the J end lost 3 bases, and 12 bases lay between the germline ends. The CDR3 extends over 14 amino acids. DNA of the CDR3: TGTGCCAGCAGCGTCACAGGGAATGGCTACGAGCAGTACTTC. This translates into CASSVTGNGYEQYF.

This clone was detected only a few times. The chain recombines TRBV18 with TRBJ2-2; a weak D match, TRBD2 (6 bases). The germline gives CDR1 KGHSH, CDR2 LQKENI. The CDR3 runs 14 residues. V lost 5 bases, J lost 7 bases, and 14 bases lay in between. In nucleotides, the CDR3 is TGTGCCAGCTCAACGGATCGGGGAGGCGGGGAGCTGTTTTTT. Its protein product is CASSTDRGGGELFF. Together with reference TRBV18 and TRBJ2-2, the CDR3 gives the full variable domain: NAGVMQNPRHLVRRRGQEARLRCSPMKGHSHVYWYRQLPEEGLKFMVYLQKENIIDESGMPKERFSAEFPKEGPSILRIQQVVRGDSAAYFCASSTDRGGGELFFGEGSRLTVL.

V usage is TRBV30 and J usage is TRBJ1-1; maybe TRBD1 (5 bases). Trimming took off 5 bases at V and 5 bases at J, with 21 bases between the two ends. Per the germline V gene, CDR1 is GTSNPN and CDR2 is SVGIG (reference sequence). The CDR3 is 15 amino acids. The DNA for the CDR3 is TGTGCCTGGCGGGCCTCAAGGGGCAGACGGACTGAAGCTTTCTTT. The encoded protein is CAWRASRGRRTEAFF. The entire variable domain, with the rest obtained from reference TRBV30 and TRBJ1-1, is as follows: SQTIHQWPATLVQPVGSPLSLECTVEGTSNPNLYWYRQAAGRGLQLLFYSVGIGQISSEVPQNLSASRPQDRQFILSSKKLLLSDSGFYLCAWRASRGRRTEAFFGQGTRLTVV.

The chain has TRBV7-2 and TRBJ1-2; D not certain. Germline-derived CDR1 and CDR2 are SGHTA and FQGNSA. This CDR3 has 12 residues. Deletions cut 5 bases from V and 2 bases from J, with 6 bases between. Here the CDR3 DNA reads TGTGCCAGCAGCCACCGGAACTATGGCTACACCTTC. Encoded protein: CASSHRNYGYTF.

The chain has TRBV3-1 (or the pseudogene TRBV3-2) and TRBJ1-1, with 7 bases that match TRBD1. The CDR3 spans 14 residues. The junction had 5 bases not matched to a gene; V was cut back by 5 bases and J by 2 bases. The germline V gene encodes CDR1 LGHDT and CDR2 YNNKEL (reference sequence). This chain's CDR3 is CASSEGQVNTEAFF. In DNA form, the CDR3 reads TGTGCCAGCAGCGAAGGACAGGTTAACACTGAAGCTTTCTTT.

This sequence joins TRBV12-2 and TRBJ1-4; the table's D call TRBD1 went unverified against the DNA. TRBV12-2 is a documented pseudogene. This CDR3 has 17 residues. The CDR3 nucleotides are TGTGCAAGTCGCCAAATACAGGGGCCTGCAACTAATGAAAAACTGTTTTTT. It is translated as CASRQIQGPATNEKLFF.

V and J are TRBV28 and TRBJ2-7; D gene uncertain. In germline, CDR1 is MDHEN, CDR2 SYDVKM. Trimming removed 6 bases from V and 0 bases from J, with 9 bases in between. This CDR3 is 13 amino acids long. The CDR3, as DNA: TGTGCCAGCAGGACAAGTTTCTCCTACGAGCAGTACTTC. As protein: CASRTSFSYEQYF.

This chain joins TRBV30 and TRBJ1-2; no clear D. Germline CDR1 reads GTSNPN; CDR2 reads SVGIG (reference sequence). The CDR3 is 13 amino acids. Trimming stripped 2 bases from V and 1 base from J, with 8 bases between. This CDR3 reads CAWSIGSNYGYTF. In DNA form, the CDR3 reads TGTGCCTGGAGTATCGGGAGTAACTATGGCTACACCTTC.

The gene calls are TRBV28 and TRBJ2-2; TRBD2 matches 9 bases. Germline V gives CDR1 MDHEN, CDR2 SYDVKM. This CDR3 contains 15 residues. The ends lost 3 bases at V and 3 bases at J; junction bases unmatched: 2. Here the CDR3 DNA reads TGTGCCAGCAGTTTCCTAGCGGGGCACACCGGGGAGCTGTTTTTT. It encodes CASSFLAGHTGELFF.

V and J are TRBV5-6 and TRBJ2-7, with TRBD1 as a possible D gene (5 bases). Between the trimmed V and J ends, which lost 4 bases and 7 bases, there was a span of 18 bases. The length of the CDR3 is 14 residues. Germline V gene data show CDR1 as SGHDT and CDR2 as YYEEEE. The CDR3 loop is CASSLRTPFGEQYF. The CDR3 region has the DNA TGTGCCAGCAGCCTAAGGACACCTTTTGGGGAGCAGTACTTC.

This chain uses TRBV6-2 or TRBV6-3 with TRBJ2-1, with a possible D match to TRBD1 (6 bases). CDR1 MNHEY and CDR2 SVGEGT come from the germline V gene. CDR3 length: 16 amino acids. Trimming shortened V by 4 bases and J by 5 bases, and 18 bases separated the two germline ends. The CDR3 loop reads CASSSITGLGDNEQFF. DNA for the CDR3: TGTGCCAGCAGTTCTATTACAGGGCTAGGGGACAATGAGCAGTTCTTC.

The rearrangement links TRBV7-3 to TRBJ1-2; tentatively, D is TRBD1 (5 bases). Germline CDR1 reads SGHTA; CDR2 reads FQGTGA. V was shortened by 4 bases and J by 8 bases, with 17 bases between the two germline ends. The CDR3 consists of 14 residues. CDR3 sequence: CASSSRQLPGGYTF. For the CDR3, the DNA is TGTGCCAGCAGCTCTAGACAGCTACCTGGAGGCTACACCTTC. Supplemented by reference TRBV7-3 and TRBJ1-2, the full variable domain reads GAGVSQTPSNKVTEKGKYVELRCDPISGHTALYWYRQSLGQGPEFLIYFQGTGAADDSGLPNDRFFAVRPEGSVSTLKIQRTERGDSAVYLCASSSRQLPGGYTFGSGTRLTVV.

This clone was detected only once. The V and J genes are TRBV6-4 and TRBJ2-2, with TRBD2 matching over 8 bases. Germline assignment: CDR1 MRHNA and CDR2 SNTAGT. The CDR3 is made up of 15 amino acids. After removal of 6 bases from V and 2 bases from J, the junction contained 5 bases not matched to a gene. In nucleotides, the CDR3 is TGTGCCAGCAGACTCGGGGGGGGCAACACCGGGGAGCTGTTTTTT. It codes for CASRLGGGNTGELFF.

The rearrangement uses TRBV2 and TRBJ2-1; D is undetermined. This CDR3 region has 13 residues. V was trimmed by 8 bases and J by 4 bases, leaving 12 bases between them. Per germline, CDR1 SNHLY and CDR2 FYNNEI. Here the CDR3 reads CASLQKEYNEQFF. CDR3 bases: TGTGCCAGCCTACAGAAAGAATACAATGAGCAGTTCTTC.

The V call is TRBV11-2, the J call TRBJ2-1, with 9 positions matching TRBD2. Germline V lookup: CDR1 SGHAT, CDR2 FQNNGV. V lost 3 bases to trimming and J lost 8 bases; unmatched junction nucleotides: 8. This CDR3 has 15 amino acids. This CDR3 is CASSFIAGEGDEQFF. CDR3 sequence (DNA): TGTGCCAGCAGCTTTATAGCGGGAGAAGGGGATGAGCAGTTCTTC.

This CDR3 is CASSLGTLSNYGYTF. The DNA for the CDR3 is TGTGCCAGCAGCTTGGGAACCTTGAGTAACTATGGCTACACCTTC. The chain carries TRBV5-4 and TRBJ1-2; D unresolved. This CDR3 comprises 15 residues. CDR1 SGHNT and CDR2 YYREEE come from the germline V gene (reference sequence). Trimming stripped 0 bases from V and 1 base from J, with 10 bases between.

The chain combines TRBV11-3 with TRBJ2-3; perhaps TRBD2 as D (6 bases). Germline-derived CDR1 and CDR2 are SGHNT and YENEEA. V lost 5 bases, J lost 1 base, and 16 bases lay in between. The CDR3 sequence is 16 residues long. CDR3 nucleotide sequence: TGTGCCAGCAGCACTTCCGTCGGCGGGGGCACAGATACGCAGTATTTT. Residues: CASSTSVGGGTDTQYF.

V and J are TRBV30 and TRBJ1-3; D unclear. Germline V gene data show CDR1 as GTSNPN and CDR2 as SVGIG (reference sequence). V lost 0 bases to trimming and J lost 0 bases, with 6 bases between them. The CDR3 totals 14 residues. The CDR3 region is CAWSVGSSGNTIYF. The CDR3 region has the DNA TGTGCCTGGAGTGTCGGGAGCTCTGGAAACACCATATATTTT.

The genes are TRBV30 and TRBJ2-7; a weak D match, TRBD1 (6 bases). The CDR3 runs 13 residues. Germline assignment: CDR1 GTSNPN and CDR2 SVGIG (reference sequence). Trimming took off 1 base at V and 6 bases at J, with 13 bases between the two ends. CDR3 in amino acids: CAWSAQGPGEQYF. The CDR3 bases are TGTGCCTGGAGTGCTCAGGGGCCCGGCGAGCAGTACTTC.

Only a few counts were recorded for this clone. The chain combines TRBV4-3 with TRBJ2-3; 8 nucleotides agree with TRBD2. Germline V gene lookup returns CDR1 LGHNA and CDR2 YSLEER. J lost 6 bases, V lost 1 base, and 9 bases had no gene match. The CDR3 has 16 residues. CDR3 loop: CASSQGDGRALDTQYF. CDR3 nucleotides: TGCGCCAGCAGCCAAGGAGACGGGAGGGCCCTTGATACGCAGTATTTT.

There are a few counts of this clone. The gene calls are TRBV7-3 and TRBJ1-1; maybe TRBD1 (5 bases). CDR1 is SGHTA, CDR2 FQGTGA, per germline. This CDR3 is built from 13 residues. Trimming pared 5 bases from V and 4 bases from J, leaving 11 bases between. CDR3 nucleotide sequence: TGTGCCAGCAGCCCCTCCGGGGGCACTGAAGCTTTCTTT. It yields the protein CASSPSGGTEAFF.